Listed below are T cell receptor beta chains from one sample, sequenced in a study of beta chain features in type 1 diabetes. Clones were sequenced by immunoSEQ multiplex PCR, and TCRdb holds only the in-frame ones, with some missing. The data contain 150,000 to 160,000 clones, around 10% of them singletons. Sequenced input: central memory CD4+ T cells from blood. The receptors originated from a man younger than 35 in good health. The CDR3 runs from the conserved cysteine through the conserved F or W. The order of the fields is V gene, J gene, clone size, D gene, CDR3 protein. The D gene is left open where the match is weak. Clone size is given for some rows only: seen once, a few or many times, or a class if the clone is expanded.

TRBV7-9	TRBJ2-1	few	-	CASSPPGNEQFF
TRBV7-2	TRBJ2-7	few	-	CASSLLPGASREQYF
TRBV5-6	TRBJ2-3	-	TRBD2	CASSLSPSGNTDTQYF
TRBV6-6	TRBJ2-3	-	-	CASSSQDTQYF
TRBV30	TRBJ2-3	many	TRBD2	CACSQRGGRDTQYF
TRBV28	TRBJ1-2	-	TRBD1	CASSIRDRLRGYTF
TRBV15	TRBJ2-5	-	TRBD1	CATSRARGPETQYF
TRBV7-7	TRBJ2-5	few	TRBD2	CASSFRLAAQETQYF
TRBV15	TRBJ2-7	many	-	CATRVGSGKRDEQYF
TRBV10-3	TRBJ2-2	few	TRBD1	CAISLGQGSTGELFF
TRBV18	TRBJ1-5	-	-	CASSPEQPQPQHF
TRBV5-1	TRBJ1-1	-	-	CASRMNTEAFF
TRBV11-1	TRBJ2-1	few	-	CASSHGGNEQFF
TRBV5-6	TRBJ2-3	-	-	CASSLQGGGTDTQYF
TRBV6-5	TRBJ2-1	once	-	CASSYSRRNEQFF
TRBV19	TRBJ2-5	many	-	CSSGSSETQYF
TRBV7-2	TRBJ2-1	many	-	CASSLSPRDNEQFF
TRBV6-1	TRBJ1-1	-	-	CASREQETEAFF
TRBV7-2	TRBJ2-1	few	TRBD2	CASSLHPGGYEQFF
TRBV29-1	TRBJ1-2	few	TRBD1	CSVATGGDYGYTF
TRBV5-4	TRBJ2-2	-	TRBD1	CASSSGQGANTGELFF
TRBV5-1	TRBJ2-3	-	TRBD2	CASSPGGTGTDTQYF
TRBV7-3	TRBJ2-2	-	TRBD2	CASRESGKNTGELFF
TRBV15	TRBJ1-5	-	-	CATSRDSGNQPQHF
TRBV28	TRBJ2-4	-	-	CASSFVARVDKNIQYF